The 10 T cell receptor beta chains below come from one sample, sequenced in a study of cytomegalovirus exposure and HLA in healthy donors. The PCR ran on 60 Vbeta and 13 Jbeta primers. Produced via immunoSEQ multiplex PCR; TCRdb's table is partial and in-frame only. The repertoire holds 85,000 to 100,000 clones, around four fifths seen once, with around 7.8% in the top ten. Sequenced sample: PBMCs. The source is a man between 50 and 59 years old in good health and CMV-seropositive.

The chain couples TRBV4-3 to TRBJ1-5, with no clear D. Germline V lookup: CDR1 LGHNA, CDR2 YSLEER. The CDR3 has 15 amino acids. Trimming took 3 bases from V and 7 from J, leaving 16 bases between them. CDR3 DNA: TGCGCCAGCAGCCAGGCCCGGACTTCAGCGCAGCCCCAGCATTTT. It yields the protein CASSQARTSAQPQHF.

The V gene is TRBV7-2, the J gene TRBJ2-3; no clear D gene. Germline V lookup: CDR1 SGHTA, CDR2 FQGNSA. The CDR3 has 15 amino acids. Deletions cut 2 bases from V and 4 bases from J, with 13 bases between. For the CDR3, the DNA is TGTGCCAGCAGCTTAAGCACAGCCCGATCAGATACGCAGTATTTT. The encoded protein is CASSLSTARSDTQYF. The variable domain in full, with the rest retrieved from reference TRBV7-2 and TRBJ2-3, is GAGVSQSPSNKVTEKGKDVELRCDPISGHTALYWYRQSLGQGLEFLIYFQGNSAPDKSGLPSDRFSAERTGGSVSTLTIQRTQQEDSAVYLCASSLSTARSDTQYFGPGTRLTVL.

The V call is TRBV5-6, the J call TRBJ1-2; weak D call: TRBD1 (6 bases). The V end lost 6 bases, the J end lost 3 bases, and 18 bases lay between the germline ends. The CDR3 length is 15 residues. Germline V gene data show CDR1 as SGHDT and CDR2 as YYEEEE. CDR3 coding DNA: TGTGCCAGCACCCCCCAGACAGGCATATACTATGGCTACACCTTC. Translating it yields CASTPQTGIYYGYTF. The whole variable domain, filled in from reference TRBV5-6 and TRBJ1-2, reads DAGVTQSPTHLIKTRGQQVTLRCSPKSGHDTVSWYQQALGQGPQFIFQYYEEEERQRGNFPDRFSGHQFPNYSSELNVNALLLGDSALYLCASTPQTGIYYGYTFGSGTRLTVV.

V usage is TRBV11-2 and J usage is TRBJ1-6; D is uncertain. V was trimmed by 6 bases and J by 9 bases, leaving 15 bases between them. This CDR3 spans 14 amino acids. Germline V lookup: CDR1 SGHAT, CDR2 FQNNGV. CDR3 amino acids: CASSPTGDGSPLHF. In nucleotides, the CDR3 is TGTGCCAGCAGTCCTACCGGGGATGGTTCACCCCTCCACTTT.

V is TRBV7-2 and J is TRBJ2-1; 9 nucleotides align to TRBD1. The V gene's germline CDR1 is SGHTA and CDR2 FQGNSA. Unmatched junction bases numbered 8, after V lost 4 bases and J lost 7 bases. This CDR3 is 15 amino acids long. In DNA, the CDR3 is TGTGCCAGCAGCTCAAGACAGGGGGGTAGGAATGAGCAGTTCTTC. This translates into CASSSRQGGRNEQFF.

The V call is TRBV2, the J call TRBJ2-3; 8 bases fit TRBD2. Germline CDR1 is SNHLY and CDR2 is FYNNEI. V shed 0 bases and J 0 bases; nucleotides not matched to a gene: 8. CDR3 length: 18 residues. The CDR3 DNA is TGTGCCAGCAGTGAAGCGCTTCGGGGGGGGTATAGCACAGATACGCAGTATTTT. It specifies CASSEALRGGYSTDTQYF.

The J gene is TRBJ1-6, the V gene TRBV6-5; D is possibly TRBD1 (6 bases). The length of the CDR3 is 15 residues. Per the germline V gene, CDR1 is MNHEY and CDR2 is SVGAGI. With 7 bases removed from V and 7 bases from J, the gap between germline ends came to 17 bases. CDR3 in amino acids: CASTLRAGVNSPLHF. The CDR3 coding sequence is TGTGCCAGCACCTTACGGGCAGGGGTAAATTCACCCCTCCACTTT.

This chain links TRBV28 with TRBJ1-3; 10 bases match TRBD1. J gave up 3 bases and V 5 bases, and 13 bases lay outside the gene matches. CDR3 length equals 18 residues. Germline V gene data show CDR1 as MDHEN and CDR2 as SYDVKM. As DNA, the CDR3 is TGTGCCAGCAGTCCGCCCGGGACAGGGGCGTTATTTGGAAACACCATATATTTT. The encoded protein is CASSPPGTGALFGNTIYF. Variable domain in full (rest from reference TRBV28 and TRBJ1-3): DVKVTQSSRYLVKRTGEKVFLECVQDMDHENMFWYRQDPGLGLRLIYFSYDVKMKEKGDIPEGYSVSREKKERFSLILESASTNQTSMYLCASSPPGTGALFGNTIYFGEGSWLTVV.

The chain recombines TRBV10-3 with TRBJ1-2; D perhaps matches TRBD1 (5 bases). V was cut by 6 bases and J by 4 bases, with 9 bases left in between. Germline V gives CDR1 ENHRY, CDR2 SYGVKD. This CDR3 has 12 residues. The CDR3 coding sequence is TGTGCCATCAGCCAAGACAGCTATGGCTACACCTTC. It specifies CAISQDSYGYTF.

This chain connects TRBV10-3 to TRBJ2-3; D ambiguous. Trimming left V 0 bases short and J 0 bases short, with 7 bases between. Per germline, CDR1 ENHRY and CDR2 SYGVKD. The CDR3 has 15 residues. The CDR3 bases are TGTGCCATCAGTGAGTCGCTGGCCAGCACAGATACGCAGTATTTT. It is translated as CAISESLASTDTQYF.